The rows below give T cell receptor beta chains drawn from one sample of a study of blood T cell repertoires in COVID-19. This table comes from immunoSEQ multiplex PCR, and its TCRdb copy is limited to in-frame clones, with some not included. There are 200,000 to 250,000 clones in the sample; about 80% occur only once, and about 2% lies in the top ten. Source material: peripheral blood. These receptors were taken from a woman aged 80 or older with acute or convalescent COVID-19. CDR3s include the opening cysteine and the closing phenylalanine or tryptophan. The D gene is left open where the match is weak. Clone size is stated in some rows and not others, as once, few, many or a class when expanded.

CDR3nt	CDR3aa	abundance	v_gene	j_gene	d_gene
TGTGCCAGCTCAGCGACAGATAGCAATCAGCCCCAGCATTTT	CASSATDSNQPQHF	NA	TRBV18	TRBJ1-5	NA
TGCGCCAGCAGCTTGTCTCAGGGGAACACTGAAGCTTTCTTT	CASSLSQGNTEAFF	NA	TRBV5-1	TRBJ1-1	NA
TGCAGCGTTGAAGATGGTGCCCCAGGTAGCTATGGCTACACCTTC	CSVEDGAPGSYGYTF	NA	TRBV29-1	TRBJ1-2	NA
TGTGCCAGCAGTTACTCGACCAGGGTGGTCTATGGCTACACCTTC	CASSYSTRVVYGYTF	NA	TRBV6-2/TRBV6-3	TRBJ1-2	NA
TGTGCCAGCACCTGGACAGGGGATGAAAAACTGTTTTTT	CASTWTGDEKLFF	NA	TRBV11-2	TRBJ1-4	TRBD1
TGTGCCAGCAGCTTCTGGGTCAGGGACTACGAGCAGTACTTC	CASSFWVRDYEQYF	few	TRBV5-6	TRBJ2-7	NA
TGTGCCAGCAGCTTAGGGGCAGGGCATGGCTACACCTTC	CASSLGAGHGYTF	NA	TRBV7-2	TRBJ1-2	NA
TGTGCCAGCACCTCCCTCGCCGGGACATTGTTTTACACCTTC	CASTSLAGTLFYTF	NA	TRBV28	TRBJ1-2	NA
TGTGCCAGCAGCAAAGCGGGAGAATCCTACGAGCAGTACTTC	CASSKAGESYEQYF	NA	TRBV21-1	TRBJ2-7	NA
TGTGCCAGCAGTGGACAAGTCAATTCACCCCTCCACTTT	CASSGQVNSPLHF	NA	TRBV28	TRBJ1-6	NA
TGTGCCAGCAGTTACTCACGGGCCTCGGGATCGGATGAGCAGTTCTTC	CASSYSRASGSDEQFF	NA	TRBV6-5	TRBJ2-1	NA
TGTGCCAGCAGCTTAATGCACGGTGAAAAACTGTTTTTT	CASSLMHGEKLFF	NA	TRBV7-7	TRBJ1-4	NA
TGTGCCAGCAGCCCAACCAATGGAGTGGCCTCCGAGCAGTACTTC	CASSPTNGVASEQYF	NA	TRBV11-2	TRBJ2-7	NA
TGCGCCAGCAGCTCAACAGGGGGCGAAAAACTGTTTTTT	CASSSTGGEKLFF	NA	TRBV5-1	TRBJ1-4	TRBD1
TGTGCCAGCAGCTCTGCCCGGGGGGGCATTGTCGAAAAACTGTTTTTT	CASSSARGGIVEKLFF	NA	TRBV5-8	TRBJ1-4	NA
TGTGCCTGGAGTGGTTCCCGGACAGGGGGCGAAGGAAACACCATATATTTT	CAWSGSRTGGEGNTIYF	NA	TRBV30	TRBJ1-3	TRBD1
TGTGCCAGCAGTTTAGTGGGAGGGGTGCGCTCTGGAAACACCATATATTTT	CASSLVGGVRSGNTIYF	many	TRBV28	TRBJ1-3	NA
TGTGCCAGCAGTCGACCGGACAGAGTTAATGAAAAACTGTTTTTT	CASSRPDRVNEKLFF	NA	TRBV3-1/TRBV3-2	TRBJ1-4	NA
TGTGCCAGCAGCAAAGACAGGGGCTATGGCTACACCTTC	CASSKDRGYGYTF	NA	TRBV11-2	TRBJ1-2	TRBD1
TGTGCCAGCAGGCTAACGACAGGCAAGGGCTACACCTTC	CASRLTTGKGYTF	few	TRBV6-5	TRBJ1-2	NA
TGTGCCAGTAGTATAACGGCCCGGAGGGGAGATACGCAGTATTTT	CASSITARRGDTQYF	NA	TRBV19	TRBJ2-3	NA
TGTGCCAGCAGCCATAGGGCTAGCGGGTGGGAGTACGAGCAGTACTTC	CASSHRASGWEYEQYF	few	TRBV5-5	TRBJ2-7	TRBD2
TGTGCCAGCAGGCCCTCAGGGGGGCATGAAAAACTGTTTTTT	CASRPSGGHEKLFF	NA	TRBV5-6	TRBJ1-4	TRBD1
TGTGCCAGCAGCAAAACAGGGGGTGGTAATTCACCCCTCCACTTT	CASSKTGGGNSPLHF	few	TRBV6-5	TRBJ1-6	TRBD1
TGTGCTAGTGGTTTACGGACAGGGGGCATGAACACTGAAGCTTTCTTT	CASGLRTGGMNTEAFF	NA	TRBV12-5	TRBJ1-1	TRBD1
TGTGCCAGCAGCAACGCGAGGACAGGACGAACGAACACTGAAGCTTTCTTT	CASSNARTGRTNTEAFF	NA	TRBV5-4	TRBJ1-1	TRBD1
TGTGCCAGCAGCCCCCGGGGATCAGGGGGCTCCGCTGAAGCTTTCTTT	CASSPRGSGGSAEAFF	NA	TRBV7-6	TRBJ1-1	TRBD1
TGTGCCAGCAGCCTCGGGACTAGCAGCACAGATACGCAGTATTTT	CASSLGTSSTDTQYF	NA	TRBV11-3	TRBJ2-3	TRBD2
TGTGCCAGCTCAGCGGACAGGGGCGATGGCCAGTACTTC	CASSADRGDGQYF	NA	TRBV18	TRBJ2-5	TRBD1
TGCGCCAGCAGCTTGGGGCCACTAGCGACAAGCACAGATACGCAGTATTTT	CASSLGPLATSTDTQYF	NA	TRBV5-1	TRBJ2-3	TRBD2
TGCAGCGGGCGGTGGTCTAGCGGTTACAATGAGCAGTTCTTC	CSGRWSSGYNEQFF	once	TRBV29-1	TRBJ2-1	TRBD2
TGTGCCAGCAGTTACTCGAGGGACTCCGGCTACACCTTC	CASSYSRDSGYTF	NA	TRBV6-2/TRBV6-3	TRBJ1-2	NA
TGCAGCGTTGGGCCGGGAGGCTCTGGAAACACCATATATTTT	CSVGPGGSGNTIYF	once	TRBV29-1	TRBJ1-3	NA
TGTGCCAGCAGCCAAGAATTGCGGGGGGGCCGGGATGAGCAGTTCTTC	CASSQELRGGRDEQFF	few	TRBV3-1/TRBV3-2	TRBJ2-1	TRBD2
TGCAGCGTCAGGGGGCTAGCTAATGAAAAACTGTTTTTT	CSVRGLANEKLFF	NA	TRBV29-1	TRBJ1-4	TRBD1
TGTGCCAGCGTACAGGTCCCAGGAAACACCATATATTTT	CASVQVPGNTIYF	once	TRBV19	TRBJ1-3	NA